Listed here are 29 T cell receptor beta chains from one sample, sequenced in a study of OX40 agonist ivuxolimab in advanced cancers. The method was immunoSEQ multiplex PCR; TCRdb's version includes in-frame clones alone and lacks a portion of them. Here the sample spans just over 90,000 clones, 94% being singletons. The sequences come from CD4+ or CD8+ T cells sorted from blood, collected in a trial of the OX40 agonist ivuxolimab. Source of these receptors: an adult with an advanced solid tumor such as melanoma, head and neck, liver or kidney cancer.

The chain combines TRBV5-1 with TRBJ1-2; D is unresolved. Germline lookup yields CDR1 SGHRS and CDR2 YFSETQ. V lost 2 bases, J lost 3 bases, and 8 bases lay in between. The CDR3 loop spans 13 amino acids. As DNA, the CDR3 is TGCGCCAGCAGCTTCCGTAACCACTATGGCTACACCTTC. Its translation is CASSFRNHYGYTF.

This clone has only one observation. CDR3 in amino acids: CASSLALGGVKGNEQFF. The CDR3 DNA follows: TGTGCCAGCAGCTTAGCGCTAGGCGGGGTTAAGGGAAATGAGCAGTTCTTC. The V call is TRBV7-6, the J call TRBJ2-1, with a tentative D call TRBD2 (6 bases). This CDR3 is built from 17 residues. V lost 0 bases and J lost 7, with 19 bases in between. The germline V gene encodes CDR1 SGHVS and CDR2 FNYEAQ. Looking up the rest from reference TRBV7-6 and TRBJ2-1 gives the full variable domain: GAGVSQSPRYKVTKRGQDVALRCDPISGHVSLYWYRQALGQGPEFLTYFNYEAQQDKSGLPNDRFSAERPEGSISTLTIQRTEQRDSAMYRCASSLALGGVKGNEQFFGPGTRLTVL.

This chain links TRBV9 with TRBJ2-3; tentatively, D is TRBD1 or TRBD2 (5 bases each). V gave up 3 bases and J gave up 4 bases, with 9 bases separating them. The CDR3 length is 13 residues. Germline-derived CDR1 and CDR2 are SGDLS and YYNGEE. The CDR3: CASSGGASDTQYF. The CDR3 DNA reads as TGTGCCAGCAGCGGAGGGGCGTCAGATACGCAGTATTTT.

The chain is built from TRBV27 and TRBJ2-7, with 7 bases identical to TRBD1. The germline gives CDR1 MNHEY, CDR2 SMNVEV (reference sequence). The CDR3 loop spans 14 amino acids. The junction had 6 bases not matched to a gene; V was cut back by 5 bases and J by 2 bases. CDR3 amino acids: CASSLTGTAYEQYF. The CDR3 DNA reads TGTGCCAGCAGTCTCACCGGGACAGCCTACGAGCAGTACTTC.

This sequence joins TRBV13 and TRBJ1-1, with D possibly TRBD1 on 5 matching bases. The CDR3 extends over 16 amino acids. V lost 2 bases and J lost 2, with 15 bases in between. Per the germline V gene, CDR1 is PRHDT and CDR2 is FYEKMQ (reference sequence). Written as DNA, the CDR3 is TGTGCCAGCAGCTTACAGGGTCGGTTACTAAACACTGAAGCTTTCTTT. Encoded protein: CASSLQGRLLNTEAFF.

The chain uses TRBV5-1 and TRBJ2-7; 9 bases are shared with TRBD1. Germline CDR1 and CDR2: SGHRS and YFSETQ. The CDR3 is 15 residues long. With V trimmed by 3 bases and J by 3 bases, 7 bases remained unmatched. CDR3 DNA: TGCGCCAGCAGCTCTCCGGGACAGGGAAACTACGAGCAGTACTTC. Amino acid sequence: CASSSPGQGNYEQYF.

The V call is TRBV7-8, the J call TRBJ1-3; a possible D gene is TRBD1 (5 bases). Between the trimmed V and J ends, which lost 5 bases and 0 bases, there was a span of 11 bases. The germline CDR1 and CDR2 sequences are SGHVS and FQNEAQ. The CDR3 runs 15 residues. CDR3 DNA: TGTGCCAGCAGCCCGACAGTCTACTCTGGAAACACCATATATTTT. This encodes CASSPTVYSGNTIYF. The entire variable domain, with the rest obtained from reference TRBV7-8 and TRBJ1-3, is as follows: GAGVSQSPRYKVAKRGQDVALRCDPISGHVSLFWYQQALGQGPEFLTYFQNEAQLDKSGLPSDRFFAERPEGSVSTLKIQRTQQEDSAVYLCASSPTVYSGNTIYFGEGSWLTVV.

The J gene is TRBJ1-4, the V gene TRBV28; unclear D gene. The V end was cut by 7 bases, the J end by 5 bases, with 14 bases between. Germline assignment: CDR1 MDHEN and CDR2 SYDVKM. The CDR3 covers 14 residues. CDR3 amino acids: CASTKPGSNEKLFF. The CDR3 nucleotides are TGTGCCAGCACCAAACCGGGGTCAAATGAAAAACTGTTTTTT.

The chain employs TRBV5-3 and TRBJ1-3; no firm D call. TRBV5-3 is placed among ORFs of uncertain function. This CDR3 comprises 16 residues. Trimming stripped 5 bases from V and 0 bases from J, with 15 bases between. The CDR3 reads CARRYPRLHSGNTIYF. CDR3 DNA sequence: TGTGCCAGAAGGTACCCCCGACTCCACTCTGGAAACACCATATATTTT.

The J gene is TRBJ2-7, the V gene TRBV27; D is uncertain. Trimming removed 6 bases at V and 7 bases at J, with 10 bases between. Germline V gene sequence: CDR1 MNHEY, CDR2 SMNVEV (reference sequence). The CDR3 contains 11 residues. CDR3 amino acids: CASRWAGEQYF. The CDR3 DNA reads as TGTGCCAGCAGGTGGGCTGGTGAGCAGTACTTC.

This clone showed up just a few times. The chain carries TRBV29-1 and TRBJ2-3; D might be TRBD1 or TRBD2, each matching 6 bases. The germline V and J ends were trimmed by 6 bases and 2 bases, with 18 bases remaining between them. This CDR3 comprises 15 residues. The germline V gene encodes CDR1 SQVTM and CDR2 ANQGSEA. Written as DNA, the CDR3 is TGCAGCGTCGCAAAGGGGGGACTTTACACAGATACGCAGTATTTT. Amino acids: CSVAKGGLYTDTQYF.

Only a few counts were recorded for this clone. The V and J genes are TRBV18 and TRBJ1-1; D is unresolved. The CDR3 has 13 residues. Trimming took off 2 bases at V and 4 bases at J, with 8 bases between the two ends. From germline, CDR1 is KGHSH and CDR2 LQKENI. The CDR3, as DNA: TGTGCCAGCTCACCAGGGGTTGCCACTGAAGCTTTCTTT. Protein sequence: CASSPGVATEAFF.

Written as DNA, the CDR3 is TGTGCCAGCAGCTTGACAGGGGGGGAGTACGAGCAGTACTTC. As protein: CASSLTGGEYEQYF. The V call is TRBV5-6, the J call TRBJ2-7; tentative D call: TRBD1 (8 bases). The CDR3 is 14 amino acids. V gave up 1 base and J gave up 4 bases, with 12 bases separating them. Germline V gives CDR1 SGHDT, CDR2 YYEEEE.

This clone was seen once. V usage is TRBV7-8 and J usage is TRBJ2-7, with D uncertain. CDR1 and CDR2 from the germline V gene are SGHVS and FQNEAQ. The CDR3 has 14 residues. The V gene lost 1 base and the J gene lost 0 bases, with 7 bases spanning the gap. CDR3 in DNA: TGTGCCAGCAGCTTAGGGCCCTACTCCTACGAGCAGTACTTC. Its translation is CASSLGPYSYEQYF.

V usage is TRBV4-3 and J usage is TRBJ1-1; TRBD1 agrees at 7 bases. The CDR3 length is 18 residues. V was pared by 0 bases and J by 6 bases, with 16 bases of the junction left unmatched. Per germline, CDR1 LGHNA and CDR2 YSLEER. DNA for the CDR3: TGCGCCAGCAGCCAAGATGGGTCGTTGAACAGCCAGGGGGCTGAAGCTTTCTTT. This sequence encodes CASSQDGSLNSQGAEAFF.

The chain joins TRBV7-6 to TRBJ2-7; D gene ambiguous. Trimming stripped 0 bases from V and 5 bases from J, with 8 bases between. The CDR3 runs to 13 residues. Germline V gene lookup returns CDR1 SGHVS and CDR2 FNYEAQ. The CDR3 loop reads CASSLARFDEQYF. CDR3 bases: TGTGCCAGCAGCTTAGCCAGGTTCGACGAGCAGTACTTC.

The rearrangement uses TRBV29-1 and TRBJ1-1, with unresolved D. The V gene's germline CDR1 is SQVTM and CDR2 ANQGSEA. The CDR3 has 12 residues. V lost 6 bases and J 5 bases, leaving 13 bases between the germline ends. CDR3 loop: CSVPLLETEAFF. The CDR3 DNA sequence: TGCAGCGTGCCCCTCCTGGAAACTGAAGCTTTCTTT.

The rearrangement joins TRBV20-1 to TRBJ1-2; D not resolved. With 4 bases removed from V and 8 bases from J, the gap between germline ends came to 2 bases. The germline V gene encodes CDR1 DFQATT and CDR2 SNEGSKA (reference sequence). This CDR3 has 8 residues. In nucleotides, the CDR3 is TGCAGTGCTAAAGGCTACACCTTC. This gives the protein CSAKGYTF.

The rearrangement uses TRBV10-1 and TRBJ1-6; TRBD1 is a possible D gene (6 bases). The V gene's germline CDR1 is WNHNN and CDR2 SYGVQD (reference sequence). The CDR3 totals 16 residues. Trimming pared 10 bases from V and 2 bases from J, leaving 18 bases between. Here the CDR3 DNA reads TGCGCCAATAAAGAGGGGGGTGGGCCCTATAATTCACCCCTCCACTTT. Its translation: CANKEGGGPYNSPLHF.

The V and J genes are TRBV21-1 and TRBJ2-5; the D call TRBD1 from the table was never checked on the DNA. TRBV21-1 is marked as a pseudogene. CDR3 length: 15 residues. The CDR3 DNA reads as TGTGCCAGCAGCATTGGGACAGGGGAACAAGAGACCCAGTACTTC. It translates to CASSIGTGEQETQYF.

The genes are TRBV27 and TRBJ1-2, with D possibly matching TRBD1 (5 bases). The V end was cut by 8 bases, the J end by 4 bases, with 14 bases between. The CDR3 contains 13 residues. The germline V gene encodes CDR1 MNHEY and CDR2 SMNVEV (reference sequence). The CDR3 loop is CASGLGVAYGYTF. CDR3 nucleotides: TGTGCCAGCGGGTTAGGGGTCGCCTATGGCTACACCTTC.

The rearrangement uses TRBV7-9 and TRBJ2-2; 9 bases align to TRBD1. V trimming: 8 bases; J trimming: 1 base; junction bases outside the gene matches: 8. The CDR3 sequence is 16 residues long. Germline assignment: CDR1 SEHNR and CDR2 FQNEAQ (reference sequence). The CDR3 DNA sequence: TGTGCCAGCTCCGACCTGGGACAGGGGAACACCGGGGAGCTGTTTTTT. Its protein product is CASSDLGQGNTGELFF.

This clone is classed as medium-sized (0.01 to 0.1%). The rearrangement links TRBV7-2 to TRBJ1-1, with a possible D match to TRBD1 (5 bases). The germline CDR1 and CDR2 sequences are SGHTA and FQGNSA. The CDR3 has 12 residues. V was shortened by 1 base and J by 7 bases, with 7 bases between the two germline ends. The CDR3 reads CASSLGGDEAFF. The CDR3 DNA reads TGTGCCAGCAGCTTAGGAGGGGATGAAGCTTTCTTT.

Only one count was recorded for this clone. The chain is built from TRBV13 and TRBJ2-7, with D maybe TRBD2 (6 bases). Per the germline V gene, CDR1 is PRHDT and CDR2 is FYEKMQ (reference sequence). The CDR3 sequence is 16 residues long. V dropped 8 bases and J dropped 3 bases, with 23 bases sitting between them. This CDR3 reads CASAEGAGGRSYEQYF. CDR3 coding DNA: TGTGCCAGCGCGGAAGGAGCGGGCGGGCGAAGCTACGAGCAGTACTTC.

This chain links TRBV4-2 with TRBJ1-4, with unresolved D. CDR3 length: 15 amino acids. The germline V gene encodes CDR1 LGHNA and CDR2 YNFKEQ. V shed 1 base and J shed 4 bases, with 10 bases lying between them. CDR3 region: CASSQVAGRNEKLFF. CDR3 in DNA: TGTGCCAGCAGCCAAGTAGCGGGTCGTAATGAAAAACTGTTTTTT.

The chain recombines TRBV27 with TRBJ2-7; maybe TRBD1 (5 bases). Trimming cost V 3 bases and J 0 bases, with 12 bases left between them. Looked up from germline, CDR1 is MNHEY and CDR2 is SMNVEV (reference sequence). This CDR3 is built from 15 residues. This chain's CDR3 is CASSLSDTHSYEQYF. The DNA for the CDR3 is TGTGCCAGCAGTTTGTCGGACACGCACTCCTACGAGCAGTACTTC.

This clone occurred once. The chain joins TRBV19 to TRBJ1-1; D perhaps matches TRBD1 (5 bases). The CDR3 length is 11 residues. V shed 7 bases and J shed 7 bases, with 10 bases lying between them. From germline, CDR1 is LNHDA and CDR2 SQIVND (reference sequence). The CDR3 DNA follows: TGTGCCAGTATGGGGGAAATTGAAGCTTTCTTT. The encoded protein is CASMGEIEAFF.

The rearrangement uses TRBV14 and TRBJ1-1; D call uncertain. The CDR3 runs to 15 residues. Trimming took off 3 bases at V and 7 bases at J, with 18 bases between the two ends. Germline values: CDR1 SGHDN, CDR2 FVKESK. CDR3 coding DNA: TGTGCCAGCAGCCATATCAAGGCGAAGGAAGATGAAGCTTTCTTT. Residues: CASSHIKAKEDEAFF.

The rearrangement uses TRBV4-2 and TRBJ2-2, with 10 bases fitting TRBD2. The CDR3 is made up of 17 amino acids. Germline CDR1 LGHNA, CDR2 YNFKEQ. V lost 3 bases and J lost 6; bases outside the gene matches: 10. The CDR3 bases are TGTGCCAGCAGCCAGGACGCTAGCGGGAGTGGAGCCGGGGAGCTGTTTTTT. Its protein product is CASSQDASGSGAGELFF.